One TCR beta chain is described in this entry. The antigen is not known. Cells sorted by CD45RO/CCR7/CD25/CD127/CD95/CD27 comprised CD4+ naive, central memory, regulatory and stem cell-like memory cells. The record originates from a study of beta chain features in type 1 diabetes. Germline V CDR1 and CDR2: SGHDT, YYEEEE. The CDR3 sequence is 13 residues long. Deletions cut 2 bases from V and 7 bases from J, with 12 bases between. Reverse transcription of all isolated RNA meant that expressed TCRB transcripts were sequenced. TCRdb's table, derived via immunoSEQ multiplex PCR, lists solely in-frame clones and lacks some. The data show 15,000 to 19,000 clones, with roughly 69% seen just once and less than 2.5% held by the top ten. Study results and limitations: cDNA-based reads could over-represent cells with high TCR expression. Type 1 diabetes patients had TCRB CDR3s that were shorter (moderately but significantly so) in all four CD4+ subsets.

The sequenced sample was Tregs from blood. The V call is TRBV5-6, the J call TRBJ1-2; possible D gene TRBD1, 5 bases. The origin of this receptor is a man aged 25-40 years with type 1 diabetes. The CDR3 region has the DNA TGTGCCAGCAGCTTACCAGGGATGGGTGGCTACACCTTC. Its translation: CASSLPGMGGYTF.